This TCR beta chain was identified in a study of blood T cells in healthy people across ages. The CDR3 has 14 residues. V dropped 6 bases and J dropped 0 bases, with 12 bases sitting between them. Germline V gives CDR1 SGHRS, CDR2 YFSETQ. This clonotype was observed at least ten times. Through a sample-barcoded 5' primer and a J-beta primer mix, a second PCR was run for roughly 6 to 11 cycles. TCRdb reprocessed the 5' RACE reads with MiXCR, giving one entry per CDR3 protein. The sample contains hundreds of thousands of distinct CDR3 sequences, roughly 26% of which appear only once. Source material: blood. The source is an elderly woman in good health. The rearrangement uses TRBV5-1 and TRBJ1-2; no clear D gene. CDR3 sequence reads: CASKLATTNYGYTF. The CDR3 nucleotides are TGCGCCAGCAAGTTAGCAACTACTAACTATGGCTACACCTTC.